This TCR beta chain emerged from a study of cytotoxic CD8 clonotypes in ibrutinib-treated CLL. Some clones are missing from TCRdb's copy, which holds only in-frame ones; the method was immunoSEQ multiplex PCR. The sample records 110,000 to 150,000 clones, about four fifths being singletons. This clonotype was sampled from a human donor with chronic lymphocytic leukemia. The sample consisted of PBMCs, taken after 12 months of ibrutinib treatment.

CDR3 nucleotide sequence: TGTGCCAGCAGCCTCTCGTCTCGGGTGCGGGCCACCGGGGAGCTGTTTTTT. Translating gives CASSLSSRVRATGELFF. The chain has TRBV13 and TRBJ2-2; D may be TRBD2 (5 bases). Germline CDR1 is PRHDT and CDR2 is FYEKMQ (reference sequence). V was cut by 5 bases and J by 4 bases, with 20 bases left in between. The CDR3 loop spans 17 amino acids.